Each of the 22 T cell receptor beta chains below was sequenced from the same sample in a study of response to subunit inactivated influenza vaccine. TCRdb re-analysed the RT-PCR reads in MiXCR, keeping a single row per CDR3 protein. The table shows 710,000 or so distinct CDR3 sequences, with around 16% occurring only once. The sample was PBMCs from blood, taken roughly 13 days after vaccination. These receptors all stem from a man in his forties or fifties who received an inactivated influenza vaccine.

A single count supports this clonotype. The V gene is TRBV2, the J gene TRBJ2-7; 9 nucleotides line up with TRBD1. The junction had 11 bases not matched to a gene; V was cut back by 6 bases and J by 5 bases. Germline CDR1 SNHLY, CDR2 FYNNEI. The CDR3 contains 15 residues. CDR3 protein: CASRAPRDRVDEQYF. The CDR3 region has the DNA TGTGCCAGCAGAGCCCCACGGGACAGGGTAGACGAGCAGTACTTC.

This chain links TRBV7-2 with TRBJ1-5, with TRBD1 matching 9 bases. V lost 4 bases, J lost 4 bases, and 5 bases stayed unmatched. Germline assignment: CDR1 SGHTA and CDR2 FQGNSA. The CDR3 spans 15 residues. The CDR3 coding sequence is TGTGCCAGCAGCTCTGACAGGGGGAGTAATCAGCCCCAGCATTTT. Amino acid sequence: CASSSDRGSNQPQHF.

This clonotype showed up just a few times. The chain carries TRBV2 and TRBJ2-2; a possible D gene is TRBD2 (5 bases). The CDR3 length is 13 residues. Germline V gene lookup returns CDR1 SNHLY and CDR2 FYNNEI. V was pared by 4 bases and J by 6 bases, with 9 bases between. CDR3 region: CASSVRVPGELFF. In DNA form, the CDR3 reads TGTGCCAGCAGTGTGAGGGTACCCGGGGAGCTGTTTTTT.

The chain links TRBV5-1 to TRBJ2-7, with D unclear. In germline, CDR1 is SGHRS, CDR2 YFSETQ. This CDR3 spans 16 amino acids. Trimming pared 0 bases from V and 5 bases from J, leaving 18 bases between. CDR3 residues: CASSLAIRGSADEQYF. For the CDR3, the DNA is TGCGCCAGCAGCTTGGCCATTAGAGGATCTGCAGACGAGCAGTACTTC.

The sample holds a few counts of this clonotype. This chain links TRBV4-3 with TRBJ2-2; the D is unclear. From germline, CDR1 is LGHNA and CDR2 YSLEER. The V end lost 0 bases, the J end lost 4 bases, and 9 bases lay between the germline ends. This CDR3 is 15 amino acids long. CDR3 nucleotides: TGCGCCAGCAGCCAAGAGTCGATGGGCACCGGGGAGCTGTTTTTT. It yields the protein CASSQESMGTGELFF.

The CDR3 DNA follows: TGCAGTGCTTCCAGTGCGGGGCGGGCTGGAAGCACAGATACGCAGTATTTT. This sequence encodes CSASSAGRAGSTDTQYF. The V call is TRBV20-1, the J call TRBJ2-3; D possibly corresponds to TRBD2 (6 bases). The V gene lost 5 bases and the J gene lost 0 bases, with 21 bases spanning the gap. There are 17 residues in the CDR3. In germline, CDR1 is DFQATT, CDR2 SNEGSKA (reference sequence).

The rearrangement uses TRBV6-5 and TRBJ2-3; D is ambiguous. Trimming cost V 0 bases and J 7 bases, with 17 bases left between them. CDR1 and CDR2 from the germline V gene are MNHEY and SVGAGI. CDR3 size: 16 residues. In DNA form, the CDR3 reads TGTGCCAGCAGTTACTCGATGAAATCGGTAGTAAATACGCAGTATTTT. Amino acids: CASSYSMKSVVNTQYF.

The sample holds a few counts of this clonotype. This chain uses TRBV5-5 with TRBJ2-1, with D possibly TRBD2 on 6 matching bases. V was pared by 0 bases and J by 4 bases, with 11 bases between. Germline CDR1 is SGHKS and CDR2 is YYEKEE (reference sequence). The CDR3 consists of 15 residues. In DNA, the CDR3 is TGTGCCAGCAGCTTGGTTATTAGCGGATACAATGAGCAGTTCTTC. Amino acids: CASSLVISGYNEQFF.

This sequence joins TRBV20-1 and TRBJ1-1; TRBD1 is a possible D gene (6 bases). Germline loops: CDR1 DFQATT, CDR2 SNEGSKA (reference sequence). The CDR3 sequence is 13 residues long. V was trimmed by 3 bases and J by 5 bases, leaving 13 bases between them. CDR3 nucleotide sequence: TGCAGTGCTAGCGAGGGGGTGGGGACTGAAGCTTTCTTT. This sequence encodes CSASEGVGTEAFF.

The chain uses TRBV7-9 and TRBJ1-1, with TRBD1 matching 7 bases. Germline CDR1 is SEHNR and CDR2 is FQNEAQ (reference sequence). J lost 6 bases, V lost 1 base, and 5 bases had no gene match. The CDR3 is 14 residues long. The CDR3 sequence is CASSLEYRGAEAFF. CDR3 DNA: TGTGCCAGCAGCTTAGAGTACAGGGGCGCTGAAGCTTTCTTT.

The chain couples TRBV6-2 or TRBV6-3 to TRBJ2-1; 8 bases are a match to TRBD2. V lost 5 bases, J lost 4 bases, and 7 bases stayed unmatched. CDR1 is MNHEY, CDR2 SVGEGT, per germline. This CDR3 is 15 amino acids long. The CDR3 region is CASSPLAGRYNEQFF. The CDR3 DNA sequence: TGTGCCAGCAGTCCATTAGCGGGGCGTTACAATGAGCAGTTCTTC.

This clonotype has a handful of counts. This chain joins TRBV27 and TRBJ2-7; 10 bases align to TRBD1. Germline lookup yields CDR1 MNHEY and CDR2 SMNVEV (reference sequence). The CDR3 extends over 14 amino acids. V shed 6 bases and J 4 bases; nucleotides not matched to a gene: 6. CDR3 residues: CASSRQGANYEQYF. CDR3 sequence (DNA): TGTGCCAGCAGCCGACAGGGGGCAAATTACGAGCAGTACTTC.

In this sample, this clonotype turned up a few times. The rearrangement uses TRBV20-1 and TRBJ1-1, with TRBD1 matching over 8 bases. The CDR3 loop spans 14 amino acids. V trimming: 0 bases; J trimming: 3 bases; junction bases outside the gene matches: 3. In germline, CDR1 is DFQATT, CDR2 SNEGSKA (reference sequence). The CDR3 DNA sequence: TGCAGTGCTAGAGATGACAGGGGATACACTGAAGCTTTCTTT. Encoded protein: CSARDDRGYTEAFF.

In its sample, this clonotype was seen a few times. V and J are TRBV11-2 and TRBJ2-1; no firm D call. V shed 1 base and J shed 3 bases, with 7 bases lying between them. The length of the CDR3 is 14 residues. Germline V CDR1 and CDR2: SGHAT, FQNNGV. CDR3 sequence (DNA): TGTGCCAGCAGCTTAGTGTCACTCTACAATGAGCAGTTCTTC. Encoded protein: CASSLVSLYNEQFF.

This CDR3 is CASSQVMARERIAGELFF. CDR3 nucleotides: TGCGCCAGCAGCCAAGTCATGGCGCGGGAGCGGATTGCCGGGGAGCTGTTTTTT. This chain uses TRBV4-1 with TRBJ2-2; TRBD2 matches 7 bases. Germline V CDR1 and CDR2: MGHRA, YSYEKL. The CDR3 extends over 18 amino acids. V gave up 1 base and J gave up 6 bases; unmatched junction bases: 14.

The genes are TRBV29-1 and TRBJ2-2; 7 nucleotides match TRBD1. This CDR3 comprises 14 residues. CDR1 is SQVTM and CDR2 is ANQGSEA in the germline V gene. With V trimmed by 7 bases and J by 0 bases, 5 bases remained unmatched. The CDR3: CSATGTANTGELFF. The CDR3 nucleotides are TGCAGCGCCACCGGGACAGCGAACACCGGGGAGCTGTTTTTT.

This chain uses TRBV5-1 with TRBJ2-7; 7 bases match TRBD1. Trimming cost V 5 bases and J 6 bases; bases outside gene matches: 11. Germline assignment: CDR1 SGHRS and CDR2 YFSETQ. The CDR3 runs 14 residues. The DNA of the CDR3 is TGCGCCAGCAGTTCAGAATTACAGGGGATCGAGCAGTACTTC. Its protein product is CASSSELQGIEQYF. The full variable domain, in which reference TRBV5-1 and TRBJ2-7 provide the parts outside the CDR3, is KAGVTQTPRYLIKTRGQQVTLSCSPISGHRSVSWYQQTPGQGLQFLFEYFSETQRNKGNFPGRFSGRQFSNSRSEMNVSTLELGDSALYLCASSSELQGIEQYFGPGTRLTVT.

The table lists this clonotype with a few counts. V and J are TRBV29-1 and TRBJ2-5; TRBD2 matches 8 bases. Germline-derived CDR1 and CDR2 are SQVTM and ANQGSEA. This CDR3 spans 14 amino acids. Trimming cost V 8 bases and J 2 bases; bases outside gene matches: 10. Here the CDR3 reads CSSAGTRPQETQYF. In nucleotides, the CDR3 is TGCAGCTCCGCCGGGACTAGGCCTCAAGAGACCCAGTACTTC.

The DNA of the CDR3 is TGCAGTGCTAGTCTTCTAGAGTACGGTGAGCAGTTCTTC. It codes for CSASLLEYGEQFF. The chain combines TRBV20-1 with TRBJ2-1; D is unresolved. V lost 3 bases to trimming and J lost 9 bases, with 15 bases between them. The CDR3 extends over 13 amino acids. CDR1 and CDR2 from the germline V gene are DFQATT and SNEGSKA (reference sequence).

The rearrangement links TRBV21-1 to TRBJ1-4. TRBV21-1 counts as a pseudogene. CDR3 length: 15 amino acids. The CDR3, as DNA: TGTGCCAGCAGCCTAACCGAGGCAGGAGAGGAAAAACTGTTTTTT. It is translated as CASSLTEAGEEKLFF.

The chain employs TRBV7-2 and TRBJ2-7; D might be TRBD2 (6 bases). V gave up 8 bases and J gave up 5 bases, with 16 bases separating them. The CDR3 extends over 13 amino acids. CDR1 SGHTA and CDR2 FQGNSA come from the germline V gene. CDR3 in DNA: TGTGCCAGCGGCCCGGGGGTACCCAACGAGCAGTACTTC. This translates into CASGPGVPNEQYF.

The J gene is TRBJ2-5, the V gene TRBV3-1; the match to TRBD1 covers 8 bases. V dropped 2 bases and J dropped 5; count of bases not matched to a gene: 4. CDR1 is LGHDT and CDR2 is YNNKEL in the germline V gene (reference sequence). This CDR3 region has 14 residues. CDR3 residues: CASSQTTGGETQYF. The CDR3 bases are TGTGCCAGCAGCCAAACTACAGGGGGGGAGACCCAGTACTTC.